Included here is one TCR beta chain sequence, with context. This entry belongs to a study of blood T cell repertoires in COVID-19. The CDR3 runs 14 residues. V lost 7 bases and J 1 base, leaving 13 bases between the germline ends. CDR1 is SNHLY and CDR2 is FYNNEI in the germline V gene. Libraries were prepared by immunoSEQ multiplex PCR; TCRdb keeps only in-frame clonotypes and omits some of them. The top ten clones hold around 2.5% of a sample with fewer than 350,000 clones, 75% to 90% of them seen once. The J gene is TRBJ2-5, the V gene TRBV2; the D gene is possibly TRBD1 (6 bases). The clonotype comes from a woman aged 45-65 years who had recovered from COVID-19. Input material: PBMCs or T cells enriched from blood (not recorded which). The CDR3 sequence is CASIRDTPQETQYF. As DNA, the CDR3 is TGTGCCAGCATTCGGGACACCCCCCAAGAGACCCAGTACTTC.